This T cell receptor (beta chain) derives from a study of T cells in Graves' hyperthyroidism and ophthalmopathy. This clonotype came up a few times. Uncontrolled infections, other autoimmune diseases, pregnancy or lactation led to exclusion of patients. V trimming: 9 bases; J trimming: 5 bases; junction bases outside the gene matches: 7. Germline CDR1 MNHNS, CDR2 SASEGT. The CDR3 contains 13 residues. The source material, RNA transcripts, was used to amplify TCR beta CDR3 regions. The HTBI primer set was used in a first-round RT-PCR of the TCR CDR3. TCRdb reprocessed the multiplex PCR reads via MiXCR and lists one record per CDR3 protein. The sample yields 300,000 to 350,000 distinct CDR3 sequences, about 18% seen once.

This TCR came from a woman aged 45-59 years with Graves' hyperthyroidism. This chain uses TRBV6-1 with TRBJ1-2, with 9 bases fitting TRBD1. Sequencing was done on a sample of blood. The CDR3: CARQGDREYGYTF. DNA for the CDR3: TGTGCCAGGCAGGGGGACAGGGAGTATGGCTACACCTTC.